The T cell receptor beta chain described here comes from a study of CD8 T cells in Susac syndrome (dated by TCRdb to the late 2010s). A note on the overall study: Repertoire sequencing was used to test whether CD8+ T cell activation and differentiation in Susac syndrome was antigen driven. Study-wide conclusions, independent of this receptor: The study acknowledged that relatively few individuals were included in the TCR sequencing and HLA analysis.

Peripheral blood CD8+ and CD4+ T cells from healthy donors, Susac syndrome patients and multiple sclerosis patients were profiled using high-throughput TCR beta sequencing. Healthy donors were included as age- and sex-matched controls. Bulk CD8+ and CD4+ T cells were purified by magnetic negative isolation, while CD8+ TEMRA cells were enriched using FACS. Blood was collected in EDTA tubes and processed within 24 hours, with PBMCs isolated through density gradient centrifugation. PBMCs intended for TCR sequencing were frozen in liquid nitrogen and were later thawed in a 37 degrees C water bath. The sorted or isolated CD4+, CD8+ and CD8+ TEMRA cells reached a purity of at least 90%. RNA was extracted using the RNeasy kit, and roughly 0.45 to 1 ug of the RNA was reverse transcribed with random hexamers. The immunoSEQ multiplex PCR assay, covering 54 Vbeta and 13 Jbeta segments, was used to amplify TCR beta CDR3 regions. To correct PCR amplification bias, a synthetic template baseline was used for both primer optimization and computational correction. In the paper's pipeline: Only productive sequences were kept, with reads annotated to V, D and J genes according to IMGT and analyzed in immunoSEQ Analyzer. Clonality was computed as one minus Shannon entropy normalized by log2 of the number of productive unique sequences. Public and private clones were assessed among the 100 most prevalent clones of each patient and control. Clones were defined as Susac-specific when absent from the healthy and MS cohorts, from about 1,100 published viral clones and from other ImmuneACCESS disease sequences. The public reads were quality trimmed at Q25 with fastp and then assembled into clones with MiXCR by TCRdb, keeping productive beta chains. Rows with one shared CDR3 protein collapse into an entry with the most common genes and DNA. In this record, the V and J calls reflect TCRdb's handling and not the investigators' own analysis. A total of some 120,000 distinct CDR3 sequences appear in this sample, roughly 95% of them only once. The ten largest account for approximately 0.12% of the sample.

As concerns this clonotype: Its cognate antigen has yet to be identified. The input lacks base qualities; no much larger clone sits a single base away.

The sample consisted of CD4+ T cells from PBMCs. The receptor's source is a human donor in good health.

CDR3 sequence: CASSQTGFSYNEQFF. The DNA sequence is as follows: TGTGCCAGCAGTCAGACTGGATTCTCCTACAATGAGCAGTTCTTC. The chain couples TRBV14 to TRBJ2-1, with the identity of the D gene unclear. V was cut back by 6 bases and J by 0 bases, leaving a gap of 12 bases between them. CDR1 is given as SGHDN and CDR2 as FVKESK, both from the germline V gene. The CDR3, cysteine through phenylalanine, is 15 amino acids long. Just CDR3 DNA is preserved here, 45 bases in frame from base 1. Supplemented by the reference TRBV14 and TRBJ2-1 proteins around the CDR3, the complete variable domain is EAGVTQFPSHSVIEKGQTVTLRCDPISGHDNLYWYRRVMGKEIKFLLHFVKESKQDESGMPNNRFLAERTGGTYSTLKVQPAELEDSGVYFCASSQTGFSYNEQFFGPGTRLTVL.